This TCR beta chain was captured in a study of control samples from healthy donors and cancer patients. Using immunoSEQ multiplex PCR, the repertoire was profiled, and TCRdb retains in-frame clones only, with some absent. The sample contains tens of thousands of clones, 85% to 90% of which appear only once. This CDR3 is built from 15 residues. Germline V gene lookup returns CDR1 DFQATT and CDR2 SNEGSKA (reference sequence). Trimming left V 3 bases short and J 4 bases short, with 18 bases between. Source material: blood. This sequence joins TRBV20-1 and TRBJ1-1, with a possible D match to TRBD1 (5 bases). This clonotype was obtained from a woman in her forties or fifties in good health. The CDR3 DNA reads TGCAGTGCTAGTTTACCCCATCGTGGGGGCACTGAAGCTTTCTTT. It encodes CSASLPHRGGTEAFF.